This T cell receptor (beta chain) is from a study of cytomegalovirus exposure and HLA in healthy donors. The primer mix had 60 Vbeta and 13 Jbeta primers. The table came from immunoSEQ multiplex PCR; TCRdb's copy has only in-frame clones and leaves some out. The sample carries 80,000 to 100,000 clones, around 82% recorded once. Per germline, CDR1 LNHDA and CDR2 SQIVND (reference sequence). V shed 7 bases and J shed 2 bases, with 15 bases lying between them. The CDR3 has 15 residues. J is TRBJ1-5 and V is TRBV19; a weak D match, TRBD1 (5 bases). The sequence was collected from a man aged 35 to 55 in good health and CMV-seropositive. Sequenced: PBMCs. The CDR3 spells CASTSRGGGNQPQHF. Written as DNA, the CDR3 is TGTGCCAGTACCTCCCGCGGAGGGGGCAATCAGCCCCAGCATTTT.